The present T cell receptor beta chain was sequenced within a study of cytomegalovirus exposure and HLA in healthy donors. Germline V gene sequence: CDR1 SGHAT, CDR2 FQNNGV. The length of the CDR3 is 13 residues. Points from the study as a whole: Being indistinguishable, some V segments were excluded, TRBV6-2 and TRBV6-3 among them. Analysis was carried out at a later point, and it linked a missense DCLRE1C variant to TCR beta V- and J-gene trimming.

In the PCR, 60 Vbeta and 13 Jbeta primers were used. Clones were sequenced by immunoSEQ multiplex PCR, and TCRdb holds only the in-frame ones, with some missing. This table has approximately 240,000 clones, approximately 90% appearing once. Donors consisted of healthy bone marrow donors. Worth noting for this clone: What it binds is not known. At one boundary the junction diverges from the germline segment, which might be a read error.

This sequence joins TRBV11-2 and TRBJ2-7, with a weak D call TRBD1 (6 bases). This clonotype was sampled from a woman between 18 and 29 years old in good health and CMV-seronegative. Sequencing input: PBMCs. CDR3 sequence (DNA): TGTGCCAGCAGCTTAGATCAAGGGGGTTTCGCGGCTTTC. Its translation is CASSLDQGGFAAF.